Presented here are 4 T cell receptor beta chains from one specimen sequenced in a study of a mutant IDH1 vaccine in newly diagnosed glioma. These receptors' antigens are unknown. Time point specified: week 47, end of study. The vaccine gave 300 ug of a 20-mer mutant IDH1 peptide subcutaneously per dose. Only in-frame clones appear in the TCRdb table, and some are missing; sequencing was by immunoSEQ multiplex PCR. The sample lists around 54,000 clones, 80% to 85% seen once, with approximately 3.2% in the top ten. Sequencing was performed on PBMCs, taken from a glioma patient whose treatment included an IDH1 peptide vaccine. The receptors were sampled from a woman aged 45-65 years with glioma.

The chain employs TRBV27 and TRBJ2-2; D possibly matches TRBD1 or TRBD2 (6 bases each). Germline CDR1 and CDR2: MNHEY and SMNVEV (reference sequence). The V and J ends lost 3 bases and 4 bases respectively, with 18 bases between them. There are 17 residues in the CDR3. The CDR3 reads CASSFLGGRTGTGELFF. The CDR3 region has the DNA TGTGCCAGCAGTTTCCTCGGGGGCCGGACGGGCACCGGGGAGCTGTTTTTT.

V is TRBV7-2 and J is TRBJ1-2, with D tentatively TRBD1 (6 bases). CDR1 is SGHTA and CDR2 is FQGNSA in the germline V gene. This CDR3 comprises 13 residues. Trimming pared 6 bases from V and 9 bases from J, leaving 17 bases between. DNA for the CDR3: TGTGCCAGCAGTAGGAGTCAGGGGCATAGCTACACCTTC. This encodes CASSRSQGHSYTF.

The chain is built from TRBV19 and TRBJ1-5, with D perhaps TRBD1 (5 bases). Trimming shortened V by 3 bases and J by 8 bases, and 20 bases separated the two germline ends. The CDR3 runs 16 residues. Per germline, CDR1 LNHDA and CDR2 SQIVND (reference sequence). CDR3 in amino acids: CASSMGMMGRGKPQHF. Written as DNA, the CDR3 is TGTGCCAGTAGTATGGGGATGATGGGAAGGGGTAAGCCCCAGCATTTT.

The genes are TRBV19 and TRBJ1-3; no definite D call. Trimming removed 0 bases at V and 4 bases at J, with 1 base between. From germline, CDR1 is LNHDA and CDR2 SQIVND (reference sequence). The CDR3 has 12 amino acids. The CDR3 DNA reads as TGTGCCAGTAGTATAGAGGGAAACACCATATATTTT. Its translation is CASSIEGNTIYF.